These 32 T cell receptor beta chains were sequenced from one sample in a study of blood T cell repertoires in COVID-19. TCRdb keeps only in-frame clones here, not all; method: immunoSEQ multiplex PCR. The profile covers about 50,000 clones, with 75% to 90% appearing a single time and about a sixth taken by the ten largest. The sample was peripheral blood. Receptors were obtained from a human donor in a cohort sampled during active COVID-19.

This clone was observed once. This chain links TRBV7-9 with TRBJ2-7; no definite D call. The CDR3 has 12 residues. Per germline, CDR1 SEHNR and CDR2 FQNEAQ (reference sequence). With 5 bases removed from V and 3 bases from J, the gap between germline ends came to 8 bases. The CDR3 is CASSQNNYEQYF. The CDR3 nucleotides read TGTGCCAGCAGCCAGAATAACTACGAGCAGTACTTC.

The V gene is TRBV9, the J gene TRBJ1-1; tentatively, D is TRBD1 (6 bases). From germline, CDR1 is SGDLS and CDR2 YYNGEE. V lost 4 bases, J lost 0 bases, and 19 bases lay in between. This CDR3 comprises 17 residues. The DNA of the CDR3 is TGTGCCAGCAGCCCCAGACAGGTCCAAACCATGAACACTGAAGCTTTCTTT. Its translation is CASSPRQVQTMNTEAFF.

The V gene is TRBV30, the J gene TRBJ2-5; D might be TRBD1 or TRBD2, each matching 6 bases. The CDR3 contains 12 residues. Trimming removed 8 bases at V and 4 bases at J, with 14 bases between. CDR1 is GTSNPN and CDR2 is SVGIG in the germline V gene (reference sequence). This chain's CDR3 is CARGGGGETQYF. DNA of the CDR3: TGTGCCCGAGGAGGAGGGGGAGAGACCCAGTACTTC.

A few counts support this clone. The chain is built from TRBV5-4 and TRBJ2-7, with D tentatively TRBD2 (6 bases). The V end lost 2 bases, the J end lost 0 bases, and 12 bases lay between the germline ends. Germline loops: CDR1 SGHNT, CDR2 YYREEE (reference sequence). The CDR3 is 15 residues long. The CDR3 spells CASSLGGVSSYEQYF. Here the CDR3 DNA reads TGTGCCAGCAGCTTAGGCGGGGTTAGCTCCTACGAGCAGTACTTC.

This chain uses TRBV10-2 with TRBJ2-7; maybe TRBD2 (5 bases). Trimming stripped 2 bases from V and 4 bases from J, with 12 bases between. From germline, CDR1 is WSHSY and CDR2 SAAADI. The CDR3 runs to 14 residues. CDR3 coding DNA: TGCGCCAGCAGTGAGGGGTTGTGGGAGTACGAGCAGTACTTC. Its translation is CASSEGLWEYEQYF.

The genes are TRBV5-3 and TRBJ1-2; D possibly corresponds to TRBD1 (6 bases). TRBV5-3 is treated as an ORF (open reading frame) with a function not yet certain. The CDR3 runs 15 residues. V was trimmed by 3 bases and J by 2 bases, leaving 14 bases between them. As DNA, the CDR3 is TGTGCCAGAAGCTACACTACCGGGACAAACTATGGCTACACCTTC. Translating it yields CARSYTTGTNYGYTF.

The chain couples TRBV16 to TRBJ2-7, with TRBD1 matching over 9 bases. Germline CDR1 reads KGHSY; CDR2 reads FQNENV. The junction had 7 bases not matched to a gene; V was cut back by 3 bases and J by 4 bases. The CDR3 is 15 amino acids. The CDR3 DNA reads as TGTGCCAGCAGCCATCCGGGACAGGGAATATACGAGCAGTACTTC. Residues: CASSHPGQGIYEQYF. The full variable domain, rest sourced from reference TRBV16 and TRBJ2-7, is GEEVAQTPKHLVRGEGQKAKLYCAPIKGHSYVFWYQQVLKNEFKFLISFQNENVFDETGMPKERFSAKCLPNSPCSLEIQATKLEDSAVYFCASSHPGQGIYEQYFGPGTRLTVT.

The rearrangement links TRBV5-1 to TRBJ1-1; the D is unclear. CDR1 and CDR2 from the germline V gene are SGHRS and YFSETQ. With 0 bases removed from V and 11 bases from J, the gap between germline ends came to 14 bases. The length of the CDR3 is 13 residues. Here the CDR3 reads CASSLVSGSDAFF. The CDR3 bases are TGCGCCAGCAGCTTGGTCTCGGGGAGTGACGCTTTCTTT.

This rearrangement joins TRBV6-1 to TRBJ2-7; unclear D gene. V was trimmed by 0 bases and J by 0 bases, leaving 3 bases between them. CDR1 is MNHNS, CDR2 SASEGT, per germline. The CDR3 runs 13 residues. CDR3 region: CASSEAGSYEQYF. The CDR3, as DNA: TGTGCCAGCAGTGAAGCCGGCTCCTACGAGCAGTACTTC.

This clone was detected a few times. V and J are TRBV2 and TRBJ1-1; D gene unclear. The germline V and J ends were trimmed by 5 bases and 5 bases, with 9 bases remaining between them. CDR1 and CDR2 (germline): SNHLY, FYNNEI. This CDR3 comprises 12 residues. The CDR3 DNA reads TGTGCCAGCAGTTATGCGGGTACTGAAGCTTTCTTT. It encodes CASSYAGTEAFF.

Here the CDR3 DNA reads TGTGCCAGCAGCAAAGCGCTGGGAGCGGGAGGCTCCTACGAGCAGTACTTC. Translated: CASSKALGAGGSYEQYF. The chain recombines TRBV21-1 with TRBJ2-7; the table calls TRBD2, which could not be checked here. TRBV21-1 is reported as a pseudogene. This CDR3 spans 17 amino acids.

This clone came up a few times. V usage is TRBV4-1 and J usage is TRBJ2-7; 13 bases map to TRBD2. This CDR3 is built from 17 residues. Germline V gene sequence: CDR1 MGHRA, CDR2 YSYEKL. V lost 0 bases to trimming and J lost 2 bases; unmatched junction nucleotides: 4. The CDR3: CASSQDSGLAGAYEQYF. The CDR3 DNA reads TGCGCCAGCAGCCAAGATAGTGGACTAGCGGGAGCCTACGAGCAGTACTTC.

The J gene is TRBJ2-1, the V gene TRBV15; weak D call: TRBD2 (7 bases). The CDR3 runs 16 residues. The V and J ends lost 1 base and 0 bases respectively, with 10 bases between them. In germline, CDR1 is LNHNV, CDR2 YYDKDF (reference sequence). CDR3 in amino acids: CATSRGGGVSYNEQFF. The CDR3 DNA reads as TGTGCCACCAGCAGAGGAGGGGGGGTCTCCTACAATGAGCAGTTCTTC.

This chain's CDR3 is CASSFLGPGDTQYF. CDR3 DNA sequence: TGTGCCAGCAGTTTTTTGGGGCCGGGAGATACGCAGTATTTT. The J gene is TRBJ2-3, the V gene TRBV27, with D possibly being TRBD1 (5 bases). This CDR3 contains 14 residues. CDR1 MNHEY and CDR2 SMNVEV come from the germline V gene (reference sequence). Trimming removed 3 bases from V and 5 bases from J, with 12 bases in between.

The CDR3 bases are TGTGCCAGCAGTTCTCCGGCAGGCGTTGACACCGGGGAGCTGTTTTTT. It encodes CASSSPAGVDTGELFF. This rearrangement joins TRBV28 to TRBJ2-2; D is unclear. The germline V and J ends were trimmed by 4 bases and 3 bases, with 15 bases remaining between them. CDR1 and CDR2 (germline): MDHEN, SYDVKM. The CDR3 runs to 16 residues.

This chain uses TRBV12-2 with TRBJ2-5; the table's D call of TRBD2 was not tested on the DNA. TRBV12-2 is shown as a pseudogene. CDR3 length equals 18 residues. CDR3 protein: CASRPPRRTSEKGETQYF. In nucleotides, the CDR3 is TGTGCAAGTCGCCCCCCCAGGCGGACTAGCGAAAAAGGAGAGACCCAGTACTTC.

The CDR3 protein is CASSPTGEDYEQYF. The CDR3 DNA is TGTGCCAGCTCACCGACAGGGGAGGACTACGAGCAGTACTTC. V is TRBV18 and J is TRBJ2-7, with 8 bases that match TRBD1. From germline, CDR1 is KGHSH and CDR2 LQKENI. V shed 3 bases, J shed 3 bases, and the junction held 4 bases outside the gene matches. The CDR3 spans 14 residues.

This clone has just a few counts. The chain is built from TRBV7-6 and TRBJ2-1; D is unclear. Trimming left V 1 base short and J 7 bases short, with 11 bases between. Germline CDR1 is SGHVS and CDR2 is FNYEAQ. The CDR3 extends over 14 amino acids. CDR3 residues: CASSLEKVANEQFF. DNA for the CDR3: TGTGCCAGCAGCTTAGAGAAGGTAGCAAATGAGCAGTTCTTC.

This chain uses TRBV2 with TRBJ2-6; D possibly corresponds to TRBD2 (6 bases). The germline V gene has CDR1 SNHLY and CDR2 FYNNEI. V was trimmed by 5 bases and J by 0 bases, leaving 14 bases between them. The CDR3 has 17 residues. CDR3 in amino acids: CASSSGLSLSGANVLTF. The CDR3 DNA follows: TGTGCCAGCAGTAGCGGGCTCTCTCTCTCTGGGGCCAACGTCCTGACTTTC. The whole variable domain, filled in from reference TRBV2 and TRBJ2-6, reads EPEVTQTPSHQVTQMGQEVILRCVPISNHLYFYWYRQILGQKVEFLVSFYNNEISEKSEIFDDQFSVERPDGSNFTLKIRSTKLEDSAMYFCASSSGLSLSGANVLTFGAGSRLTVL.

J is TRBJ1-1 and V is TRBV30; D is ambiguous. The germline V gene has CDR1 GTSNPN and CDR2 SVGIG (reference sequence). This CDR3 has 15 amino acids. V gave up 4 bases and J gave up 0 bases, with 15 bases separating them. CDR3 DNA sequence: TGTGCCTGGAAGCGAGGTTCTGCGATGAACACTGAAGCTTTCTTT. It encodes CAWKRGSAMNTEAFF.

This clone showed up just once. CDR3: CASSGGPQGGYTF. The CDR3 DNA is TGTGCCAGCAGTGGTGGTCCCCAGGGGGGCTACACCTTC. V gene TRBV2 combines with J gene TRBJ1-2; tentatively, D is TRBD1 (6 bases). This CDR3 has 13 amino acids. V was pared by 4 bases and J by 8 bases, with 14 bases between. The germline CDR1 and CDR2 sequences are SNHLY and FYNNEI.

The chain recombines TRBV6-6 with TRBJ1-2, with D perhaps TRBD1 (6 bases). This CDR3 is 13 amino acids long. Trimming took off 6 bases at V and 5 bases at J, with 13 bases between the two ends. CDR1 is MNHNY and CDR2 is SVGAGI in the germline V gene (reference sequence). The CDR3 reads CASSNTGIYGYTF. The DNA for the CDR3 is TGTGCCAGCAGCAATACAGGGATATATGGCTACACCTTC.

DNA for the CDR3: TGTGCCAGCAGCCCAGGGGCTGTCGATAATTCACCCCTCCACTTT. It yields the protein CASSPGAVDNSPLHF. The chain uses TRBV7-2 and TRBJ1-6, with a weak D call TRBD1 (6 bases). The germline V gene has CDR1 SGHTA and CDR2 FQGNSA. V gave up 5 bases and J gave up 5 bases, with 13 bases separating them. The CDR3 is made up of 15 amino acids.

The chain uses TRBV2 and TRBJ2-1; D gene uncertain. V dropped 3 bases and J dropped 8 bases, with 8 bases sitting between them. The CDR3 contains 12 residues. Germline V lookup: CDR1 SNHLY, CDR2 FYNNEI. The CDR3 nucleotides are TGTGCCAGCAGTGAGAGGATCGATGAGCAGTTCTTC. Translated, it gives CASSERIDEQFF.

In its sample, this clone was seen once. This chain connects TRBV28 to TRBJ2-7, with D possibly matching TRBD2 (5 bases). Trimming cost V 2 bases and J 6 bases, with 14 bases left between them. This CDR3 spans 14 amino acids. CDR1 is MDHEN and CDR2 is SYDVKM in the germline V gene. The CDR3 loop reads CASSLPFGGSEQYF. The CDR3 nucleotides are TGTGCCAGCAGTTTACCCTTTGGCGGGTCCGAGCAGTACTTC.

The CDR3, as DNA: TGCGCCAGCAGTGCGGGGTGGGGGGGCCAAGAGACCCAGTACTTC. It yields the protein CASSAGWGGQETQYF. V usage is TRBV10-2 and J usage is TRBJ2-5, with 7 bases matching TRBD2. Germline V gene data show CDR1 as WSHSY and CDR2 as SAAADI. V lost 4 bases, J lost 1 base, and 6 bases stayed unmatched. The CDR3 loop spans 15 amino acids.

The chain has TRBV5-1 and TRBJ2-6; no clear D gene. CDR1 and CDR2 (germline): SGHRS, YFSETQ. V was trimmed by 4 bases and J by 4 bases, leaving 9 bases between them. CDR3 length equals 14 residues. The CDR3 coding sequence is TGCGCCAGCAGCGTGTACACGGGGGCCAACGTCCTGACTTTC. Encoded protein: CASSVYTGANVLTF.

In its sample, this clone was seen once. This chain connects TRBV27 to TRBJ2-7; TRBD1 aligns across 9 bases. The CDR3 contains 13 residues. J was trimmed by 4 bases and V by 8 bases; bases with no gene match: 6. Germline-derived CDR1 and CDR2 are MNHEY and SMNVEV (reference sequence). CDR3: CASRRTGAYEQYF. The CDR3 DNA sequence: TGTGCCAGCCGTAGGACAGGGGCGTACGAGCAGTACTTC.

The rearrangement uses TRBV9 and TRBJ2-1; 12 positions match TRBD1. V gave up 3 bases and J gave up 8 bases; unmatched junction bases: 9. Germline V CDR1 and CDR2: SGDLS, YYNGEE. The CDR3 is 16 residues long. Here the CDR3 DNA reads TGTGCCAGCAGCGAGGGGTCGGGACAGGGGGCCGATGAGCAGTTCTTC. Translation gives CASSEGSGQGADEQFF.

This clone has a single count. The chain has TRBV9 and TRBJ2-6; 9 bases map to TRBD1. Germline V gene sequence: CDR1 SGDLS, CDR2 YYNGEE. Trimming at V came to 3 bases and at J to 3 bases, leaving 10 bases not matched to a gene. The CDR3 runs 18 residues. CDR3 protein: CASSAGQGLNYGANVLTF. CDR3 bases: TGTGCCAGCAGCGCGGGACAGGGTCTGAACTATGGGGCCAACGTCCTGACTTTC. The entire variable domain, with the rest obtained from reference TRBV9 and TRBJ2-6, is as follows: DSGVTQTPKHLITATGQRVTLRCSPRSGDLSVYWYQQSLDQGLQFLIQYYNGEERAKGNILERFSAQQFPDLHSELNLSSLELGDSALYFCASSAGQGLNYGANVLTFGAGSRLTVL.

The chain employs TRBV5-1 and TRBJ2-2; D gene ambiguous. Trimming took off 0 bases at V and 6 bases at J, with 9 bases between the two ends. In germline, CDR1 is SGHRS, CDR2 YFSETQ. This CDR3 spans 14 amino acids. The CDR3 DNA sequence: TGCGCCAGCAGCTTGGTTCTCGAGGCCGGGGAGCTGTTTTTT. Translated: CASSLVLEAGELFF.

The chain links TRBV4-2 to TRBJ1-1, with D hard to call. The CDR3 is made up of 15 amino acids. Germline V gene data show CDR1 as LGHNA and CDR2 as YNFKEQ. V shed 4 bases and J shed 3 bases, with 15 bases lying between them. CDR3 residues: CASSLGVQAHTEAFF. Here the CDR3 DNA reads TGTGCCAGCAGCCTCGGCGTCCAGGCCCACACTGAAGCTTTCTTT.